Below, 5 T cell receptor beta chains from the same sample are listed, as sequenced in a study of beta chain features in type 1 diabetes. General study points: All four CD4+ subsets from Type 1 diabetes patients carried moderately but significantly shorter TCRB CDR3s.

The whole isolated RNA underwent reverse transcription, so sequencing captured expressed TCRB transcripts. The assay was immunoSEQ multiplex PCR, and TCRdb's table has in-frame clones only and misses some. This sample carries some 330,000 clones, roughly 13% of them seen once, and the ten largest clones take approximately 0.01%. The antigens of these receptors remain unknown. Sequenced input: naive CD4+ T cells from blood. These receptors all come from a woman aged 18-29 years with type 1 diabetes.

This clone came up a few times. CDR3 amino acids: CASSGSTGIAWETQYF. The CDR3 DNA is TGTGCCAGCAGCGGGTCGACGGGGATAGCCTGGGAGACCCAGTACTTC. The V and J genes are TRBV9 and TRBJ2-5; possible D gene TRBD2, 5 bases. Germline CDR1 SGDLS, CDR2 YYNGEE. V lost 3 bases and J lost 5, with 20 bases in between. The CDR3 runs to 16 residues.

In this sample, this clone turned up a few times. The chain employs TRBV25-1 and TRBJ1-4; 9 nucleotides line up with TRBD1. The ends lost 6 bases at V and 7 bases at J; junction bases unmatched: 9. Germline V gives CDR1 MGHDK, CDR2 SYGVNS. The CDR3 is made up of 15 amino acids. CDR3 region: CASSLPGTGSEKLFF. The CDR3 nucleotides are TGTGCCAGCAGCCTCCCCGGGACAGGGAGTGAAAAACTGTTTTTT.

This clone turned up a few times. Additional DNA sequences in this sample encode the identical CDR3. The rearrangement joins TRBV7-9 to TRBJ1-2, with unresolved D. CDR1 SEHNR and CDR2 FQNEAQ come from the germline V gene (reference sequence). The CDR3 length is 12 residues. Trimming shortened V by 5 bases and J by 4 bases, and 8 bases separated the two germline ends. The CDR3 DNA reads as TGTGCCAGCAGCCTGGAGGCCTATGGCTACACCTTC. Translation: CASSLEAYGYTF.

This clone was found a few times. This chain links TRBV7-9 with TRBJ1-1, with 7 bases matching TRBD1. This CDR3 has 15 residues. V lost 5 bases and J lost 3; bases outside the gene matches: 9. CDR1 SEHNR and CDR2 FQNEAQ come from the germline V gene (reference sequence). The CDR3 nucleotides read TGTGCCAGCAGCACCTGGACAGGATGGGACACTGAAGCTTTCTTT. It is translated as CASSTWTGWDTEAFF.

The rearrangement uses TRBV7-9 and TRBJ2-7, with D possibly being TRBD2 (5 bases). Trimming pared 0 bases from V and 2 bases from J, leaving 11 bases between. The CDR3 covers 15 residues. Germline assignment: CDR1 SEHNR and CDR2 FQNEAQ (reference sequence). CDR3 coding DNA: TGTGCCAGCAGCTTAGCTCTTCTCGGGACCTACGAGCAGTACTTC. Its protein product is CASSLALLGTYEQYF.